This T cell receptor beta chain was captured by sequencing in a study of T cells after yellow fever vaccination. With 0 bases clipped from V and 5 bases from J, the junction kept 5 bases outside the gene matches. CDR1 is LGHDT, CDR2 YNNKEL, per germline (reference sequence). The length of the CDR3 is 15 residues. Using its own MiXCR run on the 5' RACE reads, TCRdb lists one record per CDR3 protein. Among a few hundred thousand distinct CDR3 sequences listed, 3% to 4.5% were seen once. The chain combines TRBV3-1 with TRBJ2-5; 8 bases match TRBD2. This TCR was recovered from a man aged 18 to 30 who received the YFV17D yellow fever vaccine. The material was PBMCs, obtained 5 days after the yellow fever booster vaccination. The CDR3 reads CASSQDSGGRETQYF. CDR3 in DNA: TGTGCCAGCAGCCAAGATTCGGGGGGGCGGGAGACCCAGTACTTC.